These 7 T cell receptor beta chains share one sample of origin, sequenced in a study of neurological immune-mediated disorders. TCRdb itself ran the 5' RACE reads through MiXCR, one entry per CDR3 protein. The data contain 60,000 to 80,000 distinct CDR3 sequences, around 4.8% of them seen just once; the ten biggest clones take up roughly 3.2%. Sequences were obtained from PBMCs. Receptor source: a woman aged 45-59 years with multiple sclerosis.

This clonotype was recorded at least ten times. This chain links TRBV7-3 with TRBJ2-1; TRBD1 agrees at 9 bases. With V trimmed by 0 bases and J by 6 bases, 3 bases remained unmatched. Looked up from germline, CDR1 is SGHTA and CDR2 is FQGTGA. The CDR3 spans 15 residues. CDR3 sequence reads: CASSLTGDRANEQFF. The CDR3 DNA follows: TGTGCCAGCAGCTTAACTGGGGACAGGGCCAATGAGCAGTTCTTC.

This clonotype has a handful of counts. Germline and junction disagree at one end, which may indicate a read error. The genes are TRBV6-2 or TRBV6-3 and TRBJ1-5; TRBD1 might be the D (6 bases). CDR1 and CDR2 from the germline V gene are MNHEY and SVGEGT. This CDR3 spans 15 amino acids. CDR3 DNA sequence: TGTGCCAGCAGTTCCGGGACACTCAGCAATCAGCCCCAGAATTTT. Translation: CASSSGTLSNQPQNF.

The chain links TRBV9 to TRBJ2-1; 7 nucleotides align to TRBD2. Germline CDR1 is SGDLS and CDR2 is YYNGEE. V shed 0 bases and J 7 bases; nucleotides not matched to a gene: 7. The length of the CDR3 is 15 residues. The DNA for the CDR3 is TGTGCCAGCAGCGTAGCCGGCGGGGGAGTTAATGAGCAGTTCTTC. Translating it yields CASSVAGGGVNEQFF.

This clonotype was seen many times. The chain employs TRBV20-1 and TRBJ1-5, with D possibly TRBD1 on 5 matching bases. The CDR3 consists of 15 residues. V gave up 0 bases and J gave up 0 bases, with 9 bases separating them. Germline CDR1 and CDR2: DFQATT and SNEGSKA (reference sequence). The CDR3 loop is CSAREYGTSNQPQHF. The CDR3 DNA reads TGCAGTGCTAGAGAGTACGGGACTAGCAATCAGCCCCAGCATTTT.

This clonotype was found many times. This rearrangement joins TRBV28 to TRBJ2-1, with 10 bases identical to TRBD1. The CDR3 extends over 14 amino acids. The germline CDR1 and CDR2 sequences are MDHEN and SYDVKM. V was clipped by 6 bases and J by 8 bases; unmatched bases: 7. The CDR3 reads CASRPIDRGHEQFF. The CDR3 DNA sequence: TGTGCCAGCAGACCCATCGACAGGGGGCATGAGCAGTTCTTC.

In this sample, this clonotype turned up many times. The chain has TRBV6-6 and TRBJ2-1; D uncertain. Trimming cost V 1 base and J 2 bases, with 6 bases left between them. Germline CDR1 is MNHNY and CDR2 is SVGAGI (reference sequence). The CDR3 sequence is 14 residues long. The chain's CDR3 is CASSYYGTYNEQFF. The DNA of the CDR3 is TGTGCCAGCAGTTACTATGGGACCTACAATGAGCAGTTCTTC.

This clonotype was observed at least ten times. CDR3 protein: CATSSLNQNTEAFF. The CDR3 nucleotides are TGTGCCACCAGCAGTCTCAACCAGAACACTGAAGCTTTCTTT. J is TRBJ1-1 and V is TRBV15, with no clear D. CDR3 length equals 14 residues. Germline V gene sequence: CDR1 LNHNV, CDR2 YYDKDF (reference sequence). V was trimmed by 3 bases and J by 1 base, leaving 9 bases between them.